The sequence of this T cell receptor (beta chain) was determined in a study of CD8+ T cells in alopecia areata. Regarding the study as a whole: Uncertainty remains about how baseline CD8+ expansion links to response, with one nonresponder. In blood and scalp, many expanded lesional clones persisted during tofacitinib. Within the top 100, expanded CD8+ clones significantly decreased with tofacitinib, as did scalp clonality.

This clone was counted a few times. The antigen is undetermined. V shed 5 bases and J shed 8 bases, with 19 bases lying between them. Germline V lookup: CDR1 SQVTM, CDR2 ANQGSEA. CDR3 length: 15 amino acids. Treatment noted: oral pan-JAK inhibitor, 5-10 mg twice daily. Sequencing relied on a cDNA template that was reverse transcribed from extracted RNA. Measured with immunoSEQ multiplex PCR; TCRdb has only the in-frame clones, and not every one. The sample shows hundreds of thousands of clones, 60% of them seen only once. The origin of this receptor is a human donor with alopecia areata. The rearrangement uses TRBV29-1 and TRBJ1-6; D remains unclear. Sequencing used CD4+ T cells sorted from blood, obtained at week 52, from a patient treated with tofacitinib. CDR3 loop: CSVILTRGPDSPLHF. CDR3 nucleotide sequence: TGCAGCGTTATCTTGACTCGGGGTCCGGATTCACCCCTCCACTTT.